This T cell receptor (beta chain) derives from a study of cytomegalovirus exposure and HLA in healthy donors. General study results and limits: One cluster of highly shared sequence variants probably arose as a sequencing artifact.

V lost 0 bases to trimming and J lost 8 bases; unmatched junction nucleotides: 6. The germline V gene has CDR1 SGHAT and CDR2 FQNNGV. The CDR3 has 16 residues. Primers: 60 Vbeta forward and 13 Jbeta reverse. Sequencing was performed with immunoSEQ multiplex PCR; in TCRdb, only in-frame clones are kept and a portion is missing. Of 210,000 or so clones listed, about 80% are singletons. About this clone itself: The antigen is not known.

Input material: PBMCs. This TCR came from a woman between 45 and 65 years old in good health and CMV-seropositive. The J gene is TRBJ1-4, the V gene TRBV11-2; TRBD1 agrees at 10 bases. CDR3 DNA sequence: TGTGCCAGCAGCTTAGATCCGGGACAGGGGCGAGAAAAACTGTTTTTT. Residues: CASSLDPGQGREKLFF.